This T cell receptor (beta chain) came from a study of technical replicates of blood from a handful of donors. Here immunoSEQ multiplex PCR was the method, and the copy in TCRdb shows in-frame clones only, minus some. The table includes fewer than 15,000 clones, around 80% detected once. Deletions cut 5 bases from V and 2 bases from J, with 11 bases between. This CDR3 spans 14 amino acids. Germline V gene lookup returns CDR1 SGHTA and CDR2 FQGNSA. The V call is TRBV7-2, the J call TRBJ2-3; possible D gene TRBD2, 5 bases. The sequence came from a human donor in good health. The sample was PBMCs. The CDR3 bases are TGTGCCAGCAGCCGGGGAGAACTCACAGATACGCAGTATTTT. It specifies CASSRGELTDTQYF.